These 32 T cell receptor beta chains came from one sample sequenced in a study of blood T cell repertoires in COVID-19. TCRdb's copy holds only in-frame clones and misses some; the assay was immunoSEQ multiplex PCR. The data show approximately 200,000 clones, approximately 89% seen once. The material sequenced was peripheral blood. The source is a woman aged 25 to 45 with acute or convalescent COVID-19.

The V call is TRBV29-1, the J call TRBJ1-1; a possible D gene is TRBD1 (6 bases). V was clipped by 6 bases and J by 10 bases, with 15 bases between them. The CDR3 loop spans 11 amino acids. Germline V gene sequence: CDR1 SQVTM, CDR2 ANQGSEA. CDR3 region: CSVEETGVAFF. Here the CDR3 DNA reads TGCAGCGTCGAGGAGACAGGAGTAGCTTTCTTT.

The rearrangement joins TRBV18 to TRBJ2-2, with a possible D match to TRBD2 (5 bases). CDR3 length: 17 amino acids. Germline loops: CDR1 KGHSH, CDR2 LQKENI. V was clipped by 4 bases and J by 3 bases, with 18 bases between them. The CDR3 bases are TGTGCCAGCTCACACCTCTGGGTAGGAGGAGACACCGGGGAGCTGTTTTTT. Translation gives CASSHLWVGGDTGELFF.

The CDR3 spells CASSRDPGLAIHEQYF. Here the CDR3 DNA reads TGTGCCAGCAGCAGAGACCCGGGACTAGCTATCCACGAGCAGTACTTC. The gene calls are TRBV7-2 and TRBJ2-7; TRBD2 aligns across 9 bases. The CDR3 has 16 amino acids. In germline, CDR1 is SGHTA, CDR2 FQGNSA. V lost 5 bases, J lost 5 bases, and 13 bases stayed unmatched.

The gene calls are TRBV20-1 and TRBJ2-1; unclear D gene. Per the germline V gene, CDR1 is DFQATT and CDR2 is SNEGSKA (reference sequence). Trimming stripped 3 bases from V and 5 bases from J, with 11 bases between. This CDR3 has 13 amino acids. DNA for the CDR3: TGCAGTGCTAGTAGTCTAGATGACAATGAGCAGTTCTTC. This translates into CSASSLDDNEQFF.

This chain uses TRBV2 with TRBJ2-3; D is possibly TRBD1 (6 bases). The CDR3 length is 13 residues. Germline V gives CDR1 SNHLY, CDR2 FYNNEI. The ends were cut back, 6 bases at V and 6 bases at J, with 13 bases in the middle. The CDR3 nucleotides are TGTGCCAGCAGACAGACAGGAACCGATACGCAGTATTTT. Its protein is CASRQTGTDTQYF.

The chain employs TRBV7-9 and TRBJ2-7, with D unresolved. Trimming took 4 bases from V and 6 from J, leaving 10 bases between them. Germline lookup yields CDR1 SEHNR and CDR2 FQNEAQ (reference sequence). The CDR3 loop spans 12 amino acids. The DNA of the CDR3 is TGTGCCAGCAGCTCTCCCGGGTCCGAGCAGTACTTC. Protein: CASSSPGSEQYF.

The chain is built from TRBV24-1 and TRBJ2-2, with TRBD1 matching over 9 bases. J lost 4 bases, V lost 4 bases, and 3 bases had no gene match. The germline gives CDR1 KGHDR, CDR2 SFDVKD. There are 15 residues in the CDR3. For the CDR3, the DNA is TGTGCCACCAGTGAGGGGACAGGGATCACCGGGGAGCTGTTTTTT. This encodes CATSEGTGITGELFF.

The gene calls are TRBV14 and TRBJ2-7, with D possibly TRBD1 on 5 matching bases. The CDR3 covers 14 residues. Germline-derived CDR1 and CDR2 are SGHDN and FVKESK. Trimming cost V 9 bases and J 4 bases, with 19 bases left between them. The CDR3 nucleotides are TGTGCCAGAGAAAGATGGGGCCTGGGGTACGAGCAGTACTTC. This codes for CARERWGLGYEQYF.

The CDR3 DNA is TGTGCCAGCAGCATACCGGGACTAGAGTTGGCCGGGGAGCTGTTTTTT. Translating gives CASSIPGLELAGELFF. V usage is TRBV5-8 and J usage is TRBJ2-2, with 8 nucleotides matching TRBD2. CDR3 size: 16 residues. Trimming cost V 4 bases and J 6 bases; bases outside gene matches: 11. Germline CDR1 is SGHTS and CDR2 is YDEGEE.

This chain connects TRBV5-1 to TRBJ1-4; TRBD1 matches at 10 bases. Unmatched junction bases numbered 8, after V lost 0 bases and J lost 6 bases. The germline CDR1 and CDR2 sequences are SGHRS and YFSETQ. CDR3 length equals 17 residues. The CDR3, as DNA: TGCGCCAGCAGCTTGGAAGGGACAGGGGCCTATGATGAAAAACTGTTTTTT. It encodes CASSLEGTGAYDEKLFF.

This chain uses TRBV5-1 with TRBJ1-2; TRBD1 matches at 7 bases. Trimming cost V 5 bases and J 6 bases; bases outside gene matches: 7. Germline loops: CDR1 SGHRS, CDR2 YFSETQ. The CDR3 sequence is 13 residues long. The CDR3 nucleotides read TGCGCCAGCAGATACAGGGGTTCTGATGGCTACACCTTC. Translating it yields CASRYRGSDGYTF.

The rearrangement uses TRBV5-1 and TRBJ1-1; TRBD1 might be the D (6 bases). The ends were cut back, 4 bases at V and 4 bases at J, with 17 bases in the middle. Germline CDR1 and CDR2: SGHRS and YFSETQ. The CDR3 runs to 15 residues. CDR3 residues: CASSPVQGGGTEAFF. The CDR3 DNA reads TGCGCCAGCAGCCCAGTTCAGGGAGGGGGCACTGAAGCTTTCTTT.

The chain combines TRBV6-5 with TRBJ1-2; TRBD1 agrees at 8 bases. The V gene end was trimmed by 8 bases and the J gene end by 10 bases; junction bases not matched to a gene: 15. The CDR3 has 14 residues. The V gene's germline CDR1 is MNHEY and CDR2 SVGAGI. The CDR3: CASATLGQGRIYTF. The CDR3 DNA reads TGTGCCAGCGCGACCTTAGGACAGGGAAGGATCTACACCTTC.

This clone was picked up one time. V is TRBV18 and J is TRBJ2-7; 10 bases line up with TRBD2. Germline V lookup: CDR1 KGHSH, CDR2 LQKENI. CDR3 size: 17 residues. V gave up 3 bases and J gave up 0 bases; unmatched junction bases: 8. The CDR3 sequence: CASSPDLAGVASYEQYF. CDR3 DNA: TGTGCCAGCTCACCGGATCTAGCGGGAGTCGCCTCCTACGAGCAGTACTTC.

The chain recombines TRBV4-1 with TRBJ2-6; no clear D. The ends were cut back, 1 base at V and 0 bases at J, with 10 bases in the middle. The germline gives CDR1 MGHRA, CDR2 YSYEKL. This CDR3 spans 17 amino acids. The CDR3 here is CASSQVSLPSGANVLTF. CDR3 DNA: TGCGCCAGCAGCCAAGTTTCTCTTCCCTCTGGGGCCAACGTCCTGACTTTC.

This clone occurred once. The genes are TRBV7-9 and TRBJ2-2; 10 bases agree with TRBD2. Germline CDR1 SEHNR, CDR2 FQNEAQ (reference sequence). V lost 1 base and J lost 6; bases outside the gene matches: 8. The CDR3 sequence is 17 residues long. As DNA, the CDR3 is TGTGCCAGCAGCTTAGTACTCATCCTAGCGGGAGCCGGGGAGCTGTTTTTT. Protein product: CASSLVLILAGAGELFF.

This chain uses TRBV30 with TRBJ2-2, with TRBD2 identical over 10 bases. After removal of 7 bases from V and 5 bases from J, the junction contained 7 bases not matched to a gene. Germline V lookup: CDR1 GTSNPN, CDR2 SVGIG (reference sequence). The CDR3 loop spans 14 amino acids. The CDR3 is CASPQREGTGELFF. The CDR3 nucleotides read TGTGCCTCGCCCCAGCGGGAGGGAACCGGGGAGCTGTTTTTT.

The chain employs TRBV7-8 and TRBJ2-7; D ambiguous. The CDR3 totals 15 residues. V lost 1 base and J lost 4, with 14 bases in between. CDR1 SGHVS and CDR2 FQNEAQ come from the germline V gene. The CDR3 reads CASSLGAIPPYEQYF. CDR3 in DNA: TGTGCCAGCAGCTTAGGGGCAATACCCCCTTACGAGCAGTACTTC.

This rearrangement joins TRBV29-1 to TRBJ2-3, with 7 bases matching TRBD2. Looked up from germline, CDR1 is SQVTM and CDR2 is ANQGSEA. This CDR3 has 12 amino acids. The J segment lost 0 bases and the V segment lost 8 bases, leaving 2 bases of the junction unmatched. Written as DNA, the CDR3 is TGCAGCAAGACTAGCAGCACAGATACGCAGTATTTT. Translating gives CSKTSSTDTQYF.

The V and J genes are TRBV5-1 and TRBJ2-5, with TRBD2 identical over 13 bases. J was trimmed by 4 bases and V by 2 bases; bases with no gene match: 5. The germline CDR1 and CDR2 sequences are SGHRS and YFSETQ. This CDR3 is 16 amino acids long. This CDR3 is CASSFGLAGAVETQYF. The CDR3 DNA is TGCGCCAGCAGCTTCGGACTAGCGGGAGCGGTAGAGACCCAGTACTTC.

This chain's CDR3 is CATSDYGVGQEQFF. The CDR3 DNA follows: TGTGCCACCAGTGATTACGGGGTGGGACAGGAGCAGTTCTTC. V gene TRBV24-1 combines with J gene TRBJ2-1; 7 nucleotides line up with TRBD1. The CDR3 has 14 amino acids. The trim removed 2 bases at V and 10 bases at J, leaving 7 bases unmatched. Germline V gives CDR1 KGHDR, CDR2 SFDVKD.

In this sample, this clone turned up once. The chain uses TRBV6-5 and TRBJ2-1; 11 bases agree with TRBD2. Germline values: CDR1 MNHEY, CDR2 SVGAGI. J was trimmed by 6 bases and V by 7 bases; bases with no gene match: 5. CDR3 length: 14 amino acids. The CDR3 DNA sequence: TGTGCCAGCATAAGACTAGCGGGACTCAATGAGCAGTTCTTC. It specifies CASIRLAGLNEQFF.

V gene TRBV28 combines with J gene TRBJ2-7, with 7 bases lining up with TRBD1. The CDR3 covers 13 residues. With 6 bases clipped from V and 2 bases from J, the junction kept 4 bases outside the gene matches. Germline V CDR1 and CDR2: MDHEN, SYDVKM. CDR3: CASRDGQAYEQYF. The DNA of the CDR3 is TGTGCCAGCAGAGACGGACAGGCCTACGAGCAGTACTTC.

Details on this clone: At one of its ends the junction is not consistent with the germline gene, which may arise from a read error. V is TRBV7-9 and J is TRBJ2-1, with 14 bases matching TRBD2. Per the germline V gene, CDR1 is SEHNR and CDR2 is FQNEAQ (reference sequence). This CDR3 has 15 amino acids. In DNA, the CDR3 is TGTGCCAGCAGCACACCGGGACTAGCGGGAGAGAAGGGGGTCTTC. The encoded protein is CASSTPGLAGEKGVF.

The chain couples TRBV27 to TRBJ2-2, with TRBD2 identical over 12 bases. CDR3 length: 16 residues. The V gene's germline CDR1 is MNHEY and CDR2 SMNVEV (reference sequence). With 8 bases clipped from V and 5 bases from J, the junction kept 9 bases outside the gene matches. The CDR3 bases are TGTGCCAGCTCTCGACCTACTAGCGGGAGGACCGGGGAGCTGTTTTTT. Residues: CASSRPTSGRTGELFF.

The chain recombines TRBV5-1 with TRBJ2-2, with no clear D. CDR3 length: 12 residues. The germline V gene has CDR1 SGHRS and CDR2 YFSETQ. Trimming cost V 0 bases and J 7 bases, with 4 bases left between them. The CDR3 DNA is TGCGCCAGCAGCTTGGCCTTCGGGGAGCTGTTTTTT. This sequence encodes CASSLAFGELFF.

This chain links TRBV5-4 with TRBJ2-7; 10 positions agree with TRBD2. V was pared by 0 bases and J by 3 bases, with 6 bases of the junction left unmatched. CDR1 and CDR2 from the germline V gene are SGHNT and YYREEE (reference sequence). There are 16 residues in the CDR3. Here the CDR3 DNA reads TGTGCCAGCAGCTTGGGTAGCAGCGGGAGGGTCTACGAGCAGTACTTC. Its translation: CASSLGSSGRVYEQYF.

The J gene is TRBJ1-5, the V gene TRBV28; TRBD1 is a possible D gene (5 bases). The germline gives CDR1 MDHEN, CDR2 SYDVKM. The CDR3 has 11 residues. The V end lost 7 bases, the J end lost 11 bases, and 12 bases lay between the germline ends. CDR3 DNA sequence: TGTGCCAGCACACAGCCGGGGGCCCAGCATTTT. It encodes CASTQPGAQHF. Supplemented by reference TRBV28 and TRBJ1-5, the full variable domain reads DVKVTQSSRYLVKRTGEKVFLECVQDMDHENMFWYRQDPGLGLRLIYFSYDVKMKEKGDIPEGYSVSREKKERFSLILESASTNQTSMYLCASTQPGAQHFGDGTRLSIL.

This chain connects TRBV18 to TRBJ2-1; D is possibly TRBD2 (5 bases). The CDR3 length is 12 residues. Between the trimmed V and J ends, which lost 8 bases and 3 bases, there was a span of 8 bases. From germline, CDR1 is KGHSH and CDR2 LQKENI. In DNA, the CDR3 is TGTGCCAGCCGGGAATTCTACAATGAGCAGTTCTTC. Its translation: CASREFYNEQFF.

The chain links TRBV28 to TRBJ1-2; no firm D call. Germline-derived CDR1 and CDR2 are MDHEN and SYDVKM. The CDR3 runs 13 residues. The CDR3: CATQQSGGYGYTF. The CDR3 DNA sequence: TGTGCAACCCAGCAGTCAGGAGGCTATGGCTACACCTTC.

The chain employs TRBV19 and TRBJ1-2; D call uncertain. V gave up 10 bases and J gave up 5 bases, with 8 bases separating them. Germline V gives CDR1 LNHDA, CDR2 SQIVND (reference sequence). CDR3 size: 10 residues. CDR3 nucleotides: TGTGCCACACGGGGATATGGCTACACCTTC. Translated: CATRGYGYTF.

J is TRBJ1-5 and V is TRBV27; 7 nucleotides line up with TRBD1. This CDR3 spans 14 amino acids. V lost 3 bases and J lost 5; bases outside the gene matches: 4. Germline V gene lookup returns CDR1 MNHEY and CDR2 SMNVEV (reference sequence). The CDR3 DNA reads as TGTGCCAGCAGTTTGGGAGGACAGGATCAGCCCCAGCATTTT. It codes for CASSLGGQDQPQHF.